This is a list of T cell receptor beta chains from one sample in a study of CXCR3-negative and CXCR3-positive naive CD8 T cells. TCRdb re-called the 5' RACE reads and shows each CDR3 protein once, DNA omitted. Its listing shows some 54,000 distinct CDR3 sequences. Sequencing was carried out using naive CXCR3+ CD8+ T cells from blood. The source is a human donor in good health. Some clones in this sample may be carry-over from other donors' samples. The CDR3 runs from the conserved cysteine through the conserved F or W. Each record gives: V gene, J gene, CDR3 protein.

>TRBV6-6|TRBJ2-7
CASSYSSTGEQYF
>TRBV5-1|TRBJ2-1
CASSLVPVSSGYNEQFF
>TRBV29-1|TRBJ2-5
CSVEDLESLGETQYF
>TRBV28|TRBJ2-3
CASEAPGPVTYTDTQYF
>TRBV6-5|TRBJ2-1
CASSPGSSGVHNEQFF
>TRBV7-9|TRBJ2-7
CASSLNRDQDEQYF
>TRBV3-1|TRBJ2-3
CASSQDKADPDTQYF
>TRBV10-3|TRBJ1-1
CATRRYSRDGTDTEAFF
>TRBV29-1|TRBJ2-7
CSVEADSYEQYF
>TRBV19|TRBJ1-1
CASTLMDRTNTEAFF
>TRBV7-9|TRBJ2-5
CASTYGEETQYF
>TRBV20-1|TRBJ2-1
CSAYPRGYNEQFF
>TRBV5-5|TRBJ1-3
CASSFDRVSGNTIYF
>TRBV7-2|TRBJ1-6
CASSLVTTSPLHF
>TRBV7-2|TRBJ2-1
CASSLVTRGNNEQFF
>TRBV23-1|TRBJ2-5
CASTHEQDPIPPETQYF
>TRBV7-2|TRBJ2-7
CASSLAGRAYEQYF
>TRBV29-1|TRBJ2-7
CSVEKLGAYEQYF
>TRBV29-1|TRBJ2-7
CSVDLGTATYEQYF
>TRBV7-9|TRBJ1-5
CASSSAARGNQPQHF
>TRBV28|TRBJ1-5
CANSALGQPQHF
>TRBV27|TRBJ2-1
CASSLSGGSAEQFF
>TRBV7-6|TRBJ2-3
CASSHLQDTQYF
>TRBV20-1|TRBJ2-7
CSAGQGGYEQYF
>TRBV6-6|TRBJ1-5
CASGLGSLRVQPQHF
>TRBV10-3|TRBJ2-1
CANGPKDDSDYNEQFF
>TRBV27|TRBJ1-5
CASSSTGSYSNQPQHF
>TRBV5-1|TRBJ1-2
CASTAGAYGYTF
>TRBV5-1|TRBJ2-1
CASSLAPGQYNEQFF